Below are 30 T cell receptor beta chains sequenced from a single sample in a study of T cell changes during pregnancy in multiple sclerosis. TCRdb's table, derived via immunoSEQ multiplex PCR, lists solely in-frame clones and lacks some. The table shows 40,000 to 55,000 clones, with almost 95% occurring only once. The specimen comprised CD4+ T cells from peripheral blood mononuclear cells, sampled in the third trimester of pregnancy. These receptors came from a female donor with multiple sclerosis, enrolled in a pregnancy study.

The chain couples TRBV7-6 to TRBJ2-7, with TRBD1 identical over 7 bases. V was pared by 5 bases and J by 5 bases, with 9 bases of the junction left unmatched. CDR1 and CDR2 from the germline V gene are SGHVS and FNYEAQ. The CDR3 covers 14 residues. The CDR3 DNA reads TGTGCCAGCAGCCCCCTACCACAGGGGAACGAGCAGTACTTC. This gives the protein CASSPLPQGNEQYF.

This chain connects TRBV7-3 to TRBJ2-2, with D perhaps matching TRBD1 (5 bases). The CDR3 consists of 15 residues. Germline V lookup: CDR1 SGHTA, CDR2 FQGTGA. V shed 4 bases and J shed 0 bases, with 9 bases lying between them. The CDR3 coding sequence is TGTGCCAGCAGCTCCTCGACAGCGAACACCGGGGAGCTGTTTTTT. Translation gives CASSSSTANTGELFF. The variable domain in full, with the rest retrieved from reference TRBV7-3 and TRBJ2-2, is GAGVSQTPSNKVTEKGKYVELRCDPISGHTALYWYRQSLGQGPEFLIYFQGTGAADDSGLPNDRFFAVRPEGSVSTLKIQRTERGDSAVYLCASSSSTANTGELFFGEGSRLTVL.

The CDR3 DNA follows: TGTGCCAGCAGCACACAGGGGACAGCAACTATGGGCTACACCTTC. Translation: CASSTQGTATMGYTF. The gene calls are TRBV5-4 and TRBJ1-2; 7 nucleotides line up with TRBD1. V dropped 4 bases and J dropped 8; count of bases not matched to a gene: 14. The CDR3 length is 15 residues. In germline, CDR1 is SGHNT, CDR2 YYREEE (reference sequence).

The chain carries TRBV19 and TRBJ2-7; TRBD1 agrees at 8 bases. The CDR3 sequence is 16 residues long. Germline CDR1 and CDR2: LNHDA and SQIVND (reference sequence). J was trimmed by 3 bases and V by 4 bases; bases with no gene match: 11. The CDR3 DNA reads as TGTGCCAGTAGTACCCGTCGACAGGGGTCTGGCTACGAGCAGTACTTC. It encodes CASSTRRQGSGYEQYF.

The gene calls are TRBV19 and TRBJ2-1, with TRBD2 matching 12 bases. With V trimmed by 3 bases and J by 3 bases, 9 bases remained unmatched. CDR1 and CDR2 (germline): LNHDA, SQIVND (reference sequence). The CDR3 has 18 amino acids. In DNA form, the CDR3 reads TGTGCCAGTAGTATCTACCGACTAGCGGGGGACCTCTACAATGAGCAGTTCTTC. Its translation is CASSIYRLAGDLYNEQFF.

The chain combines TRBV14 with TRBJ2-1, with D possibly matching TRBD1 (6 bases). The V and J ends lost 1 base and 9 bases respectively, with 16 bases between them. Germline-derived CDR1 and CDR2 are SGHDN and FVKESK. There are 15 residues in the CDR3. In nucleotides, the CDR3 is TGTGCCAGCAGCCAAGGGGGGCGGGCCCGGGGTGAGCAGTTCTTC. Its translation is CASSQGGRARGEQFF. The whole variable domain, filled in from reference TRBV14 and TRBJ2-1, reads EAGVTQFPSHSVIEKGQTVTLRCDPISGHDNLYWYRRVMGKEIKFLLHFVKESKQDESGMPNNRFLAERTGGTYSTLKVQPAELEDSGVYFCASSQGGRARGEQFFGPGTRLTVL.

The rearrangement uses TRBV29-1 and TRBJ1-5; D unresolved. The CDR3 spans 13 residues. The germline V gene encodes CDR1 SQVTM and CDR2 ANQGSEA. V was pared by 5 bases and J by 0 bases, with 8 bases between. DNA of the CDR3: TGCAGCGTTCGTTCTAATAGCAATCAGCCCCAGCATTTT. Translation: CSVRSNSNQPQHF.

The chain carries TRBV7-3 and TRBJ2-1, with 15 bases lining up with TRBD2. Germline V gene lookup returns CDR1 SGHTA and CDR2 FQGTGA. V was clipped by 2 bases and J by 7 bases; unmatched bases: 0. The CDR3 has 15 residues. The CDR3: CASSLGLAGGNEQFF. CDR3 bases: TGTGCCAGCAGCTTAGGACTAGCGGGGGGGAATGAGCAGTTCTTC.

This clone turned up a few times. The chain recombines TRBV10-3 with TRBJ2-7; D not certain. This CDR3 comprises 15 residues. V was cut by 5 bases and J by 5 bases, with 19 bases left in between. Germline V lookup: CDR1 ENHRY, CDR2 SYGVKD. The CDR3 DNA reads TGTGCCATCAGTAACCCCGGAAAAATCCTAGACGAGCAGTACTTC. This gives the protein CAISNPGKILDEQYF.

The chain employs TRBV7-2 and TRBJ2-5, with 7 bases that match TRBD1. V trimming: 6 bases; J trimming: 5 bases; junction bases outside the gene matches: 12. This CDR3 is 15 amino acids long. From germline, CDR1 is SGHTA and CDR2 FQGNSA. CDR3 protein: CASRNLQGVGETQYF. In DNA, the CDR3 is TGTGCCAGCAGGAACCTCCAGGGGGTGGGCGAGACCCAGTACTTC.

The CDR3 nucleotides are TGTGCCAGCAGTACGACAGCAACTAATGAAAAACTGTTTTTT. Amino acid sequence: CASSTTATNEKLFF. V usage is TRBV6-5 and J usage is TRBJ1-4; TRBD1 is a possible D gene (5 bases). This CDR3 is 14 amino acids long. Germline V gene sequence: CDR1 MNHEY, CDR2 SVGAGI. The V gene lost 5 bases and the J gene lost 0 bases, with 7 bases spanning the gap.

The chain combines TRBV5-4 with TRBJ2-7, with D possibly TRBD2 on 5 matching bases. V lost 1 base, J lost 1 base, and 12 bases lay in between. The CDR3 loop spans 15 amino acids. The germline V gene encodes CDR1 SGHNT and CDR2 YYREEE (reference sequence). The CDR3 reads CASSLSGLASYEQYF. The CDR3 bases are TGTGCCAGCAGCTTGTCGGGGTTAGCTTCCTACGAGCAGTACTTC.

The chain uses TRBV18 and TRBJ2-7; no definite D call. The length of the CDR3 is 16 residues. Trimming left V 2 bases short and J 0 bases short, with 14 bases between. Germline lookup yields CDR1 KGHSH and CDR2 LQKENI. The CDR3 protein is CASSPFLAGNSYEQYF. CDR3 bases: TGTGCCAGCTCACCATTTTTAGCCGGTAACTCCTACGAGCAGTACTTC.

In its sample, this clone was seen once. CDR3 residues: CASSQAPAGGQETQYF. As DNA, the CDR3 is TGCGCCAGCAGCCAAGCCCCAGCGGGGGGGCAAGAGACCCAGTACTTC. J is TRBJ2-5 and V is TRBV5-1; TRBD2 agrees at 10 bases. Germline loops: CDR1 SGHRS, CDR2 YFSETQ. This CDR3 contains 16 residues. The V segment lost 4 bases and the J segment 2 bases; nucleotides outside the gene matches: 8.

The chain joins TRBV7-3 to TRBJ1-1; D is perhaps TRBD1 (6 bases). The ends were cut back, 3 bases at V and 0 bases at J, with 8 bases in the middle. The CDR3 sequence is 14 residues long. The germline CDR1 and CDR2 sequences are SGHTA and FQGTGA. The CDR3 is CASSFGGMNTEAFF. The CDR3 DNA reads as TGTGCCAGCAGCTTTGGGGGCATGAACACTGAAGCTTTCTTT.

The rearrangement uses TRBV7-3 and TRBJ1-2; TRBD1 might be the D (5 bases). Trimming cost V 2 bases and J 1 base, with 11 bases left between them. This CDR3 has 15 amino acids. Germline V gene sequence: CDR1 SGHTA, CDR2 FQGTGA. In DNA, the CDR3 is TGTGCCAGCAGCTTAGGGGCTGGGAATAACTATGGCTACACCTTC. Translation gives CASSLGAGNNYGYTF.

This chain connects TRBV19 to TRBJ1-2; D is unresolved. The V gene lost 8 bases and the J gene lost 1 base, with 17 bases spanning the gap. Germline lookup yields CDR1 LNHDA and CDR2 SQIVND (reference sequence). This CDR3 region has 15 residues. CDR3 DNA sequence: TGTGCCAGTTCCAACCTGATCCGGGGTAACTATGGCTACACCTTC. Its protein product is CASSNLIRGNYGYTF.

V usage is TRBV7-6 and J usage is TRBJ2-3, with 10 bases fitting TRBD2. The CDR3 totals 16 residues. CDR1 is SGHVS and CDR2 is FNYEAQ in the germline V gene. Losses at the gene ends were 2 bases for V and 1 base for J; bases not matched to a gene: 3. In nucleotides, the CDR3 is TGTGCCAGCAGCTTATGGCTAGCGGGGGGCACAGATACGCAGTATTTT. Encoded protein: CASSLWLAGGTDTQYF.

The chain uses TRBV4-3 and TRBJ2-5; D ambiguous. CDR1 is LGHNA and CDR2 is YSLEER in the germline V gene. This CDR3 spans 14 amino acids. The V end lost 0 bases, the J end lost 7 bases, and 12 bases lay between the germline ends. CDR3 coding DNA: TGCGCCAGCAGCCAAGAACCGCACGGCGGGACCCAGTACTTC. Its protein is CASSQEPHGGTQYF.

V is TRBV7-2 and J is TRBJ2-1; TRBD2 might be the D (6 bases). The germline V gene encodes CDR1 SGHTA and CDR2 FQGNSA. This CDR3 is built from 14 residues. V lost 1 base, J lost 10 bases, and 14 bases lay in between. The CDR3 loop reads CASSLGRDGKEQFF. CDR3 DNA sequence: TGTGCCAGCAGCTTAGGGAGGGACGGAAAGGAGCAGTTCTTC.

This sequence joins TRBV5-6 and TRBJ2-7, with TRBD2 as a possible D gene (7 bases). CDR1 is SGHDT, CDR2 YYEEEE, per germline. The length of the CDR3 is 15 residues. V gave up 1 base and J gave up 6 bases, with 17 bases separating them. The CDR3 sequence is CASSLLAGALREQYF. CDR3 in DNA: TGTGCCAGCAGCTTGCTGGCGGGGGCCCTACGCGAGCAGTACTTC.

The V and J genes are TRBV29-1 and TRBJ2-5; 8 bases map to TRBD1. Germline lookup yields CDR1 SQVTM and CDR2 ANQGSEA. The CDR3 is made up of 13 amino acids. The trim removed 8 bases at V and 5 bases at J, leaving 10 bases unmatched. The CDR3 spells CSIRTGKVETQYF. The CDR3, as DNA: TGCAGCATCAGGACAGGGAAGGTTGAGACCCAGTACTTC.

The rearrangement joins TRBV6-1 to TRBJ2-7; 7 bases are shared with TRBD1. The CDR3 is made up of 14 amino acids. Germline V gene data show CDR1 as MNHNS and CDR2 as SASEGT. The V and J ends lost 1 base and 3 bases, in that order; junction bases with no gene match: 3. CDR3 DNA sequence: TGTGCCAGCAGTGAAGGTCCAGGGGGCTACGAGCAGTACTTC. It is translated as CASSEGPGGYEQYF.

The J gene is TRBJ1-6, the V gene TRBV19, with TRBD1 matching over 9 bases. The J segment lost 0 bases and the V segment lost 2 bases, leaving 8 bases of the junction unmatched. CDR1 and CDR2 from the germline V gene are LNHDA and SQIVND (reference sequence). The CDR3 consists of 19 residues. The CDR3: CASSISDRGPHSYNSPLHF. CDR3 coding DNA: TGTGCCAGTAGTATATCGGACAGGGGTCCTCACTCCTATAATTCACCCCTCCACTTT.

The chain is built from TRBV29-1 and TRBJ2-1; tentative D call: TRBD2 (5 bases). Germline V gives CDR1 SQVTM, CDR2 ANQGSEA. V lost 7 bases to trimming and J lost 4 bases, with 17 bases between them. This CDR3 contains 14 residues. The CDR3 nucleotides are TGCAGCGAAAGAAGGCGGACTGGGTACAATGAGCAGTTCTTC. Translation gives CSERRRTGYNEQFF.

This sequence joins TRBV19 and TRBJ2-2; D may be TRBD1 (5 bases). CDR1 and CDR2 from the germline V gene are LNHDA and SQIVND (reference sequence). V shed 3 bases and J shed 6 bases, with 11 bases lying between them. The length of the CDR3 is 14 residues. For the CDR3, the DNA is TGTGCCAGTAGTATGGGGCTTGGCGCCGGGGAGCTGTTTTTT. This translates into CASSMGLGAGELFF. The full variable domain, completed using reference TRBV19 and TRBJ2-2, is DGGITQSPKYLFRKEGQNVTLSCEQNLNHDAMYWYRQDPGQGLRLIYYSQIVNDFQKGDIAEGYSVSREKKESFPLTVTSAQKNPTAFYLCASSMGLGAGELFFGEGSRLTVL.

This rearrangement joins TRBV5-6 to TRBJ2-1; TRBD2 might be the D (5 bases). The CDR3 length is 16 residues. The germline CDR1 and CDR2 sequences are SGHDT and YYEEEE. The V end was cut by 5 bases, the J end by 4 bases, with 19 bases between. The CDR3 spells CASRLRVISRYNEQFF. CDR3 nucleotides: TGTGCCAGCAGGTTGCGGGTTATCAGCCGTTACAATGAGCAGTTCTTC.

The V and J genes are TRBV5-6 and TRBJ2-6, with unresolved D. Trimming took off 0 bases at V and 0 bases at J, with 4 bases between the two ends. Germline loops: CDR1 SGHDT, CDR2 YYEEEE. The CDR3 contains 15 residues. The CDR3 is CASSLGPSGANVLTF. CDR3 bases: TGTGCCAGCAGCTTGGGGCCCTCTGGGGCCAACGTCCTGACTTTC.

V and J are TRBV4-2 and TRBJ2-4; D is possibly TRBD2 (6 bases). CDR3 length: 15 residues. Germline V gives CDR1 LGHNA, CDR2 YNFKEQ. Trimming removed 1 base at V and 1 base at J, with 8 bases between. The CDR3 nucleotides read TGTGCCAGCAGCCAAGTTGGAGGGGCCAAAAACATTCAGTACTTC. Its protein is CASSQVGGAKNIQYF.

V gene TRBV9 combines with J gene TRBJ1-1; 9 bases agree with TRBD1. CDR1 and CDR2 from the germline V gene are SGDLS and YYNGEE. The junction had 5 bases not matched to a gene; V was cut back by 2 bases and J by 3 bases. There are 15 residues in the CDR3. Here the CDR3 reads CASSVTGGVDTEAFF. In nucleotides, the CDR3 is TGTGCCAGCAGCGTGACAGGGGGAGTAGACACTGAAGCTTTCTTT.